This passage covers 27 T cell receptor beta chains from one sample sequenced in a study of blood T cell repertoires in COVID-19. Assay used: immunoSEQ multiplex PCR; TCRdb lists only in-frame clones, some missing. This table holds about 270,000 clones, roughly 85% found once. The specimen sequenced was PBMCs or T cells enriched from blood (not recorded which). These receptors were taken from a woman aged 50 to 60 with acute COVID-19.

This chain links TRBV5-4 with TRBJ1-1; D is perhaps TRBD1 (5 bases). The germline V gene has CDR1 SGHNT and CDR2 YYREEE (reference sequence). V lost 4 bases and J 4 bases, leaving 17 bases between the germline ends. The CDR3 sequence is 15 residues long. Here the CDR3 DNA reads TGTGCCAGCAGCCGGGGGGGGATGGAAGGCACTGAAGCTTTCTTT. Encoded protein: CASSRGGMEGTEAFF.

This chain connects TRBV5-1 to TRBJ2-5; D possibly corresponds to TRBD1 (6 bases). Germline V gene data show CDR1 as SGHRS and CDR2 as YFSETQ. There are 14 residues in the CDR3. The germline V and J ends were trimmed by 0 bases and 3 bases, with 9 bases remaining between them. CDR3 in DNA: TGCGCCAGCAGCTTGGGACAGGACGAAGAGACCCAGTACTTC. It specifies CASSLGQDEETQYF.

The chain uses TRBV7-2 and TRBJ2-1; 7 bases line up with TRBD2. The germline CDR1 and CDR2 sequences are SGHTA and FQGNSA. After removal of 0 bases from V and 4 bases from J, the junction contained 3 bases not matched to a gene. This CDR3 is 15 amino acids long. The CDR3 DNA sequence: TGTGCCAGCAGCTTAGCGACTAGCCTTTACAATGAGCAGTTCTTC. Its translation is CASSLATSLYNEQFF.

This chain uses TRBV7-6 with TRBJ1-2; perhaps TRBD1 as D (5 bases). Trimming shortened V by 1 base and J by 8 bases, and 14 bases separated the two germline ends. Germline CDR1 is SGHVS and CDR2 is FNYEAQ. The CDR3 length is 14 residues. The CDR3 nucleotides read TGTGCCAGCAGCTTAGGTCAGGGCCCAAGCGGCTACACCTTC. Protein product: CASSLGQGPSGYTF. Filled out from reference TRBV7-6 and TRBJ1-2, the complete variable domain reads GAGVSQSPRYKVTKRGQDVALRCDPISGHVSLYWYRQALGQGPEFLTYFNYEAQQDKSGLPNDRFSAERPEGSISTLTIQRTEQRDSAMYRCASSLGQGPSGYTFGSGTRLTVV.

This chain uses TRBV4-2 with TRBJ1-4; 8 bases match TRBD1. Germline CDR1 and CDR2: LGHNA and YNFKEQ. CDR3 size: 16 residues. V was clipped by 0 bases and J by 8 bases; unmatched bases: 8. The CDR3 region is CASSQESTGGYEKLFF. The DNA for the CDR3 is TGTGCCAGCAGCCAAGAAAGCACAGGGGGTTACGAAAAACTGTTTTTT.

The chain joins TRBV5-4 to TRBJ1-2, with 8 bases lining up with TRBD1. This CDR3 is built from 13 residues. Germline assignment: CDR1 SGHNT and CDR2 YYREEE (reference sequence). The V and J ends lost 3 bases and 8 bases, in that order; junction bases with no gene match: 6. Here the CDR3 DNA reads TGTGCCAGCAGCTGGGGGACAGGAGACGGCTACACCTTC. Translation gives CASSWGTGDGYTF. Combining the CDR3 with reference TRBV5-4 and TRBJ1-2 gives the whole variable domain ETGVTQSPTHLIKTRGQQVTLRCSSQSGHNTVSWYQQALGQGPQFIFQYYREEENGRGNFPPRFSGLQFPNYSSELNVNALELDDSALYLCASSWGTGDGYTFGSGTRLTVV.

This chain joins TRBV4-1 and TRBJ2-2, with 12 bases that match TRBD1. The CDR3 is made up of 21 amino acids. Germline CDR1 MGHRA, CDR2 YSYEKL. The V segment lost 0 bases and the J segment 3 bases; nucleotides outside the gene matches: 14. DNA of the CDR3: TGCGCCAGCAGCCAAGAAGTACGGTCGGGACAGGGGGCTGGGGACACCGGGGAGCTGTTTTTT. Amino acid sequence: CASSQEVRSGQGAGDTGELFF.

J is TRBJ1-2 and V is TRBV11-2; possibly TRBD1 for D (6 bases). Germline CDR1 is SGHAT and CDR2 is FQNNGV. There are 16 residues in the CDR3. V was trimmed by 9 bases and J by 4 bases, leaving 24 bases between them. DNA of the CDR3: TGTGCCAGTAGCGGGCGGGGGGCACCCTTAGGCTATGGCTACACCTTC. It yields the protein CASSGRGAPLGYGYTF.

The chain links TRBV5-6 to TRBJ2-1, with 10 bases aligning to TRBD2. The V segment lost 2 bases and the J segment 8 bases; nucleotides outside the gene matches: 4. This CDR3 contains 14 residues. CDR1 is SGHDT and CDR2 is YYEEEE in the germline V gene. CDR3 region: CASSLAGGPHEQFF. CDR3 DNA: TGTGCCAGCAGCTTAGCGGGGGGGCCTCATGAGCAGTTCTTC.

V usage is TRBV10-3 and J usage is TRBJ1-2, with TRBD1 as a possible D gene (5 bases). The V gene lost 6 bases and the J gene lost 4 bases, with 18 bases spanning the gap. Germline values: CDR1 ENHRY, CDR2 SYGVKD. This CDR3 has 15 amino acids. Here the CDR3 DNA reads TGTGCCATCAGCGGAGAACTGAAAGGGGCCTATGGCTACACCTTC. Amino acid sequence: CAISGELKGAYGYTF.

The J gene is TRBJ2-3, the V gene TRBV27; the D gene is possibly TRBD2 (7 bases). The CDR3 contains 15 residues. The germline V gene has CDR1 MNHEY and CDR2 SMNVEV (reference sequence). Trimming removed 4 bases at V and 2 bases at J, with 13 bases between. CDR3 in amino acids: CASSSQGRVTDTQYF. CDR3 nucleotides: TGTGCCAGCAGTTCGCAGGGGAGGGTCACAGATACGCAGTATTTT.

The chain joins TRBV5-1 to TRBJ1-2; no clear D. The CDR3 totals 13 residues. V lost 4 bases and J 1 base, leaving 8 bases between the germline ends. Germline V gene sequence: CDR1 SGHRS, CDR2 YFSETQ. The CDR3 is CASSPEGNYGYTF. DNA of the CDR3: TGCGCCAGCAGCCCGGAGGGTAACTATGGCTACACCTTC.

The chain recombines TRBV7-2 with TRBJ1-1; D remains unclear. The V end was cut by 8 bases, the J end by 9 bases, with 19 bases between. The germline CDR1 and CDR2 sequences are SGHTA and FQGNSA. The CDR3 spans 13 residues. The CDR3 DNA is TGTGCCAGCTCCCCCGGTGACCGGGTGAAAGCTTTCTTT. It translates to CASSPGDRVKAFF.

The chain carries TRBV4-3 and TRBJ1-1, with 7 bases fitting TRBD1. CDR1 is LGHNA and CDR2 is YSLEER in the germline V gene. This CDR3 spans 14 amino acids. Losses at the gene ends were 3 bases for V and 7 bases for J; bases not matched to a gene: 8. Written as DNA, the CDR3 is TGCGCCAGCAGCCACGCGGACAGGCCCCATGAAGCTTTCTTT. Its translation: CASSHADRPHEAFF.

The chain employs TRBV4-3 and TRBJ2-7; 12 nucleotides line up with TRBD2. The ends lost 1 base at V and 7 bases at J; junction bases unmatched: 5. The germline gives CDR1 LGHNA, CDR2 YSLEER. The CDR3 is 15 amino acids. Written as DNA, the CDR3 is TGCGCCAGCAGCCAAGGACTAGCGGGGGACTTTGAGCAGTACTTC. This gives the protein CASSQGLAGDFEQYF.

This rearrangement joins TRBV10-1 to TRBJ2-2, with TRBD2 matching 8 bases. The germline V gene has CDR1 WNHNN and CDR2 SYGVQD (reference sequence). The CDR3 runs to 16 residues. J gave up 4 bases and V 1 base, and 5 bases lay outside the gene matches. The CDR3 here is CASSEYRLAGTGELFF. In nucleotides, the CDR3 is TGCGCCAGCAGTGAGTACCGGCTAGCGGGCACCGGGGAGCTGTTTTTT.

The rearrangement links TRBV5-1 to TRBJ1-2; D call uncertain. The germline CDR1 and CDR2 sequences are SGHRS and YFSETQ. The CDR3 has 15 amino acids. Trimming took off 2 bases at V and 2 bases at J, with 13 bases between the two ends. CDR3 nucleotides: TGCGCCAGCAGCTTAAGCCCCGGGATAAACTATGGCTACACCTTC. This sequence encodes CASSLSPGINYGYTF.

The gene calls are TRBV7-3 and TRBJ1-1; perhaps TRBD1 as D (6 bases). Germline V gene lookup returns CDR1 SGHTA and CDR2 FQGTGA. The CDR3 length is 15 residues. V gave up 5 bases and J gave up 2 bases, with 15 bases separating them. DNA for the CDR3: TGTGCCAGCAGCCCCGCGGGGGGGCTTAACACTGAAGCTTTCTTT. It codes for CASSPAGGLNTEAFF.

This clone was seen a single time. The chain carries TRBV5-6 and TRBJ1-1; D is perhaps TRBD1 (5 bases). V was cut by 4 bases and J by 1 base, with 8 bases left in between. Germline V gene sequence: CDR1 SGHDT, CDR2 YYEEEE. This CDR3 is 13 amino acids long. CDR3 residues: CASSLGGNTEAFF. In nucleotides, the CDR3 is TGTGCCAGCAGCCTCGGGGGGAACACTGAAGCTTTCTTT.

This clone was seen more than once but under ten times. The rearrangement joins TRBV19 to TRBJ2-2, with TRBD2 matching 7 bases. Trimming cost V 7 bases and J 3 bases; bases outside gene matches: 11. This CDR3 is 16 amino acids long. Looked up from germline, CDR1 is LNHDA and CDR2 is SQIVND (reference sequence). The CDR3 DNA sequence: TGTGCCAGTACTCCGACGGGGGGTTCGGACACCGGGGAGCTGTTTTTT. Translated: CASTPTGGSDTGELFF.

The chain is built from TRBV3-1 (or the pseudogene TRBV3-2) and TRBJ2-2; weak D call: TRBD1 (5 bases). Trimming cost V 4 bases and J 0 bases, with 12 bases left between them. Per germline, CDR1 LGHDT and CDR2 YNNKEL (reference sequence). The CDR3 is 16 amino acids. CDR3 sequence (DNA): TGTGCCAGCAGCCTTAGGACACCTCCGAACACCGGGGAGCTGTTTTTT. Translating it yields CASSLRTPPNTGELFF.

V gene TRBV4-2 combines with J gene TRBJ1-1, with D perhaps TRBD1 (6 bases). Trimming removed 3 bases from V and 7 bases from J, with 18 bases in between. There are 15 residues in the CDR3. Germline V gene lookup returns CDR1 LGHNA and CDR2 YNFKEQ. CDR3 sequence (DNA): TGTGCCAGCAGCCAGGACTCAGGGGTAGAGGGTGAAGCTTTCTTT. Residues: CASSQDSGVEGEAFF.

This chain joins TRBV30 and TRBJ1-1, with 7 bases identical to TRBD1. The length of the CDR3 is 13 residues. Per germline, CDR1 GTSNPN and CDR2 SVGIG (reference sequence). V gave up 3 bases and J gave up 4 bases; unmatched junction bases: 5. The CDR3 nucleotides read TGTGCCTGGAGCTGGGACAGAGTCACTGAAGCTTTCTTT. The encoded protein is CAWSWDRVTEAFF.

The chain has TRBV5-1 and TRBJ2-4; tentative D call: TRBD2 (5 bases). Germline V CDR1 and CDR2: SGHRS, YFSETQ. The CDR3 runs to 19 residues. Trimming removed 3 bases at V and 0 bases at J, with 22 bases between. CDR3 protein: CASSSTTRLGGLAKNIQYF. CDR3 nucleotides: TGCGCCAGCAGCTCAACGACCCGGCTCGGAGGATTAGCCAAAAACATTCAGTACTTC.

In its sample, this clone was seen a few times. The CDR3 bases are TGTGCCAGCAGTTATCAGACGGAGGTACTTTCACCCCTCCACTTT. Protein sequence: CASSYQTEVLSPLHF. The J gene is TRBJ1-6, the V gene TRBV6-2 or TRBV6-3; unclear D gene. V lost 3 bases to trimming and J lost 9 bases, with 15 bases between them. The CDR3 consists of 15 residues. Germline CDR1 MNHEY, CDR2 SVGEGT.

This chain connects TRBV15 to TRBJ1-2, with D perhaps matching TRBD1 (6 bases). Germline V gene sequence: CDR1 LNHNV, CDR2 YYDKDF (reference sequence). This CDR3 contains 15 residues. V lost 0 bases, J lost 4 bases, and 12 bases lay in between. Written as DNA, the CDR3 is TGTGCCACCAGCAGAGAAAGGGGGGGAGTCTATGGCTACACCTTC. Amino acid sequence: CATSRERGGVYGYTF.

V usage is TRBV18 and J usage is TRBJ1-5; D gene unclear. The CDR3 sequence is 16 residues long. CDR1 is KGHSH, CDR2 LQKENI, per germline. V was trimmed by 3 bases and J by 2 bases, leaving 14 bases between them. CDR3 sequence: CASSPGSIGGNQPQHF. CDR3 DNA: TGTGCCAGCTCACCGGGTTCCATAGGAGGCAATCAGCCCCAGCATTTT. Together with reference TRBV18 and TRBJ1-5, the CDR3 gives the full variable domain: NAGVMQNPRHLVRRRGQEARLRCSPMKGHSHVYWYRQLPEEGLKFMVYLQKENIIDESGMPKERFSAEFPKEGPSILRIQQVVRGDSAAYFCASSPGSIGGNQPQHFGDGTRLSIL.